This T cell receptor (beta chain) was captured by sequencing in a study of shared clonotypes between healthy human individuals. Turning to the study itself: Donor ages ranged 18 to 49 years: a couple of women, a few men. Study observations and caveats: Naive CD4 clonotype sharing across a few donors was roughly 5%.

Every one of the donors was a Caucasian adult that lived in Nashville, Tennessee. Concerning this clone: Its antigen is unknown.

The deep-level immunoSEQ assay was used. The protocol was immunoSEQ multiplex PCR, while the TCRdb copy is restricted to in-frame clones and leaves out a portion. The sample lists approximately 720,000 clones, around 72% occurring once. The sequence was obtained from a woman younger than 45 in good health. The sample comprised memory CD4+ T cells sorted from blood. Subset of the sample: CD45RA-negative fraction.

The CDR3 DNA reads TGTGCCAGCAGTTCCCCCGGGGCTCGGGAGCAGTACTTC. Translation gives CASSSPGAREQYF. The V gene is TRBV27, the J gene TRBJ2-7, with D tentatively TRBD1 or TRBD2 (5 bases each). Germline values: CDR1 MNHEY, CDR2 SMNVEV (reference sequence). The CDR3 contains 13 residues. Deletions cut 4 bases from V and 7 bases from J, with 14 bases between.